The clone carrying this TCR beta chain was counted between two and nine times. The antigen is unknown. With random hexamers, roughly 0.45 to 1 ug RNA was reverse transcribed. An immunoSEQ multiplex PCR amplified TCR beta CDR3 over 54 Vbeta and 13 Jbeta. TCRdb processed the immunoSEQ multiplex PCR reads anew with MiXCR; each CDR3 protein has one entry. The sample carries roughly 200,000 distinct CDR3 sequences, about 95% recorded once. This entry is derived from a study of CD8 T cells in Susac syndrome. Study-wide results and caveats: The study admitted that it had a relatively small number of individuals in its TCR sequencing and HLA analysis.

Deletions cut 5 bases from V and 0 bases from J, with 12 bases between. The V gene's germline CDR1 is SGDLS and CDR2 YYNGEE. This CDR3 comprises 14 residues. The sequence was collected from a human donor with multiple sclerosis. The chain is built from TRBV9 and TRBJ2-7; either TRBD1 or TRBD2 may fit D (5 bases each). The specimen was CD8+ T cells from PBMCs. The CDR3 DNA sequence: TGTGCCAGCAGTAGGGGAGACAGCTCCTACGAGCAGTACTTC. Its translation is CASSRGDSSYEQYF.